Listed below are T cell receptor beta chains from one sample, sequenced in a study of blood T cell repertoires in COVID-19. Produced via immunoSEQ multiplex PCR; TCRdb's table is partial and in-frame only. The sample holds some 93,000 clones; approximately 84% are singletons and the top ten take more than 9%. The sample comprised peripheral blood. Receptors were obtained from a man aged 70 or older with acute or convalescent COVID-19. Each CDR3 is given with its conserved first and last residue. A D gene is named only where the DNA matches it firmly. Part of the rows lack a size; the others show once, few, many or a class for expanded clones.

v_gene: TRBV10-3
j_gene: TRBJ2-2
d_gene: TRBD2
len: 19
abundance: .
CDR3nt: TGTGCCATCAGTGAGTCGAAGGGACTAGCGGGTACGAACACCGGGGAGCTGTTTTTT
CDR3aa: CAISESKGLAGTNTGELFF

v_gene: TRBV7-9
j_gene: TRBJ1-2
d_gene: .
len: 13
abundance: .
CDR3nt: TGTGCCAGCAGCTTGGGGGGGCCCTATGGCTACACCTTC
CDR3aa: CASSLGGPYGYTF

v_gene: TRBV7-9
j_gene: TRBJ2-3
d_gene: .
len: 14
abundance: few
CDR3nt: TGTGCCAGCAGCCTGGCGCAGGTCACAGATACGCAGTATTTT
CDR3aa: CASSLAQVTDTQYF

v_gene: TRBV28
j_gene: TRBJ1-6
d_gene: .
len: 23
abundance: .
CDR3nt: TGTGCCAGCAGCCCCCTATCTCCGCCTTTATGGGGCCAGGCGAGCTCCTATAATTCACCCCTCCACTTT
CDR3aa: CASSPLSPPLWGQASSYNSPLHF

v_gene: TRBV24-1
j_gene: TRBJ2-5
d_gene: TRBD2
len: 16
abundance: .
CDR3nt: TGTGCCACCAGTGATGGACTAGCTAGGGGGAGAGAGACCCAGTACTTC
CDR3aa: CATSDGLARGRETQYF

v_gene: TRBV24-1
j_gene: TRBJ2-3
d_gene: TRBD1
len: 14
abundance: .
CDR3nt: TGTGCCACCAGCACCAGGGACAGGACGACTGCGCAGTATTTT
CDR3aa: CATSTRDRTTAQYF

v_gene: TRBV30
j_gene: TRBJ1-2
d_gene: .
len: 13
abundance: .
CDR3nt: TGTGCCTGGGGTGCCTTGGAGGGCTATGGCTACACCTTC
CDR3aa: CAWGALEGYGYTF

v_gene: TRBV28
j_gene: TRBJ1-5
d_gene: .
len: 13
abundance: .
CDR3nt: TGTGCCAGCAGTAGGGGCGGCAATCAGCCCCAGCATTTT
CDR3aa: CASSRGGNQPQHF

v_gene: TRBV7-9
j_gene: TRBJ1-1
d_gene: .
len: 13
abundance: .
CDR3nt: TGTGCCAGCAGCTTTATGGGGCCCACTGAAGCTTTCTTT
CDR3aa: CASSFMGPTEAFF

v_gene: TRBV5-1
j_gene: TRBJ2-3
d_gene: TRBD2
len: 14
abundance: .
CDR3nt: TGCGCCAGCTCGGGGGGACCCTCCACAGATACGCAGTATTTT
CDR3aa: CASSGGPSTDTQYF

v_gene: TRBV5-1
j_gene: TRBJ1-4
d_gene: .
len: 14
abundance: .
CDR3nt: TGCGCCAGCAGCAGAGCGGGATCGGAGGAAAAACTGTTTTTT
CDR3aa: CASSRAGSEEKLFF

v_gene: TRBV7-3
j_gene: TRBJ1-1
d_gene: .
len: 13
abundance: .
CDR3nt: TGTGCCAGCAGCACAGGACCGAACACTGAAGCTTTCTTT
CDR3aa: CASSTGPNTEAFF

v_gene: TRBV12-3/TRBV12-4
j_gene: TRBJ1-6
d_gene: .
len: 13
abundance: .
CDR3nt: TGTGCCAGCAGCCTCCCAGGGCTTTGGACCCTCCACTTT
CDR3aa: CASSLPGLWTLHF

v_gene: TRBV9
j_gene: TRBJ1-5
d_gene: .
len: 14
abundance: .
CDR3nt: TGTGCCAGCAGCGTGGGGGCATCGGATCAGCCCCAGCATTTT
CDR3aa: CASSVGASDQPQHF

v_gene: TRBV4-2
j_gene: TRBJ1-1
d_gene: TRBD1
len: 15
abundance: once
CDR3nt: TGTGCCAGCAGCCTTAATACAGGGGCTCGTTCCGAAGCTTTCTTT
CDR3aa: CASSLNTGARSEAFF

v_gene: TRBV5-1
j_gene: TRBJ1-2
d_gene: TRBD1
len: 16
abundance: .
CDR3nt: TGCGCCAGCAGCTTGGGTTGGACAGGGGGTGACTATGGCTACACCTTC
CDR3aa: CASSLGWTGGDYGYTF

v_gene: TRBV3-1/TRBV3-2
j_gene: TRBJ1-1
d_gene: TRBD1
len: 14
abundance: .
CDR3nt: TGTGCCAGCCGGAACAGGGGGCTGGACACTGAAGCTTTCTTT
CDR3aa: CASRNRGLDTEAFF

v_gene: TRBV19
j_gene: TRBJ1-2
d_gene: TRBD1
len: 13
abundance: .
CDR3nt: TGTGCCAGCCGACAGGGGAATAACTATGGCTACACCTTC
CDR3aa: CASRQGNNYGYTF

v_gene: TRBV5-5
j_gene: TRBJ1-1
d_gene: .
len: 13
abundance: .
CDR3nt: TGTGCCAGCAGCTTGCCCGGGTACACTGAAGCTTTCTTT
CDR3aa: CASSLPGYTEAFF

v_gene: TRBV28
j_gene: TRBJ2-2
d_gene: .
len: 14
abundance: .
CDR3nt: TGTGCCAGCATTAAAGGGGTTAACACCGGGGAGCTGTTTTTT
CDR3aa: CASIKGVNTGELFF

v_gene: TRBV27
j_gene: TRBJ2-4
d_gene: .
len: 14
abundance: .
CDR3nt: TGTGCCAGCAGTCCTGGGACACCACCGAACATTCAGTACTTC
CDR3aa: CASSPGTPPNIQYF

v_gene: TRBV30
j_gene: TRBJ1-2
d_gene: TRBD1
len: 19
abundance: .
CDR3nt: TGTGCCTGGAGTGATCAGATCGGGACAGGGGTTCGTGGCAACTATGGCTACACCTTC
CDR3aa: CAWSDQIGTGVRGNYGYTF

v_gene: TRBV21-1
j_gene: TRBJ1-5
d_gene: .
len: 20
abundance: .
CDR3nt: TGTGCCAGTCCCCCCACGGCGGACAGGCGGAACGTTTATAGCAATCAGCCCCAGCATTTT
CDR3aa: CASPPTADRRNVYSNQPQHF

v_gene: TRBV6-1
j_gene: TRBJ1-5
d_gene: .
len: 14
abundance: .
CDR3nt: TGTGCCAGCAGAAATTTTTATAGCAATCAGCCCCAGCATTTT
CDR3aa: CASRNFYSNQPQHF

v_gene: TRBV29-1
j_gene: TRBJ1-3
d_gene: TRBD1
len: 12
abundance: .
CDR3nt: TGCAGCGCCGAGACAGGGTTGAACACCATATATTTT
CDR3aa: CSAETGLNTIYF

v_gene: TRBV30
j_gene: TRBJ1-2
d_gene: .
len: 13
abundance: .
CDR3nt: TGTGCCTGGAGTCAGGGAAGGTTGGATGGCTACACCTTC
CDR3aa: CAWSQGRLDGYTF

v_gene: TRBV7-2
j_gene: TRBJ2-2
d_gene: TRBD1
len: 15
abundance: .
CDR3nt: TGTGCCAGCAGCCTGGGACAGGGGTTAACCGGGGAGCTGTTTTTT
CDR3aa: CASSLGQGLTGELFF

v_gene: TRBV3-1/TRBV3-2
j_gene: TRBJ2-1
d_gene: TRBD2
len: 19
abundance: .
CDR3nt: TGTGCCAGCAGCCTCCCCCGACGGACTAGCGGGAGGAACTACAATGAGCAGTTCTTC
CDR3aa: CASSLPRRTSGRNYNEQFF

v_gene: TRBV4-1
j_gene: TRBJ2-3
d_gene: .
len: 16
abundance: .
CDR3nt: TGCGCCAGCAGCCAAGTAGGGCAGGGGTCGACAGATACGCAGTATTTT
CDR3aa: CASSQVGQGSTDTQYF

v_gene: TRBV30
j_gene: TRBJ1-5
d_gene: .
len: 14
abundance: .
CDR3nt: TGTGCCTGGAGTGTTTCAGTTAGCAATCAGCCCCAGCATTTT
CDR3aa: CAWSVSVSNQPQHF

v_gene: TRBV28
j_gene: TRBJ1-5
d_gene: TRBD1
len: 14
abundance: .
CDR3nt: TGTGCCAGCAGTTTAGGGACAGGCAATCAGCCCCAGCATTTT
CDR3aa: CASSLGTGNQPQHF

v_gene: TRBV29-1
j_gene: TRBJ2-7
d_gene: TRBD1
len: 13
abundance: .
CDR3nt: TGCAGCGTTGAAGGGACAGGGGAGCGCGAGCAGTACTTC
CDR3aa: CSVEGTGEREQYF

v_gene: TRBV5-1
j_gene: TRBJ1-5
d_gene: TRBD1
len: 15
abundance: .
CDR3nt: TGCGCCAGCAGCTTGGAGGGACAGGGGTCTCAGCCCCAGCATTTT
CDR3aa: CASSLEGQGSQPQHF

v_gene: TRBV9
j_gene: TRBJ1-6
d_gene: .
len: 13
abundance: .
CDR3nt: TGTGCCAGCAGCGGACAGTATAATTCACCCCTCCACTTT
CDR3aa: CASSGQYNSPLHF

v_gene: TRBV9
j_gene: TRBJ2-1
d_gene: .
len: 14
abundance: once
CDR3nt: TGTGCCAGCAGCGTTACTAGCAGGAACAATGAGCAGTTCTTC
CDR3aa: CASSVTSRNNEQFF

v_gene: TRBV23-1
j_gene: TRBJ1-1
d_gene: TRBD1
len: 14
abundance: .
CDR3nt: TGCGCCAGCATAAAAGGGACAGGGAACACTGAAGCTTTCTTT
CDR3aa: CASIKGTGNTEAFF

v_gene: TRBV3-1/TRBV3-2
j_gene: TRBJ2-2
d_gene: .
len: 15
abundance: .
CDR3nt: TGTGCCAGCAGCCGGACACTAACGAACACCGGGGAGCTGTTTTTT
CDR3aa: CASSRTLTNTGELFF